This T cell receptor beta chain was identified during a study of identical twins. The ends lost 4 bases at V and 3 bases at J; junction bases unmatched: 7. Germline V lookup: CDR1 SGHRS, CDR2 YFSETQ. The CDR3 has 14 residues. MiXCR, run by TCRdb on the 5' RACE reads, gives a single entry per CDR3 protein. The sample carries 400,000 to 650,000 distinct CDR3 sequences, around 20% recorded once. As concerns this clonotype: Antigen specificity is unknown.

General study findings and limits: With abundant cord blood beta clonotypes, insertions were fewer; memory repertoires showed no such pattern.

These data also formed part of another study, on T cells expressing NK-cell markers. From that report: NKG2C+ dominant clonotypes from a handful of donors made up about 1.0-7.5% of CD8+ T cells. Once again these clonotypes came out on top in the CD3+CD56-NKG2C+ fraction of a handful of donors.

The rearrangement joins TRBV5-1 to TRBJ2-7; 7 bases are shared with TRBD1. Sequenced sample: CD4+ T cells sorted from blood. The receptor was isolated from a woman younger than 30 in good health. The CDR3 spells CASSGTAAGYEQYF. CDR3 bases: TGCGCCAGCAGCGGGACAGCGGCGGGCTACGAGCAGTACTTC.